Described below is a single TCR beta chain sequence and its context. These data come from a study of T-cell memory formation after mild COVID-19. A single record per CDR3 protein comes from TCRdb applying MiXCR to the 5' RACE reads. Altogether about 190,000 distinct CDR3 sequences are present, about a fifth being singletons, with the ten largest covering 20% to 25%. This CDR3 spans 16 amino acids. J was trimmed by 2 bases and V by 1 base; bases with no gene match: 8. Germline-derived CDR1 and CDR2 are SGDLS and YYNGEE. This sequence joins TRBV9 and TRBJ2-7; 8 bases map to TRBD2. The receptor's source is an adult woman who had mild COVID-19 (a few samples of this study predate the infection). Cell type and time point are not known. The material sequenced was PBMCs or a T cell subset sorted from them (not recorded which). The CDR3 DNA reads as TGTGCCAGCAGCGTAAGAGGACTAGCCTATCCCTACGAGCAGTACTTC. It translates to CASSVRGLAYPYEQYF.